Listed below are T cell receptor beta chains from one sample, sequenced in a study of blood T cell repertoires in COVID-19. Generated by immunoSEQ multiplex PCR, the TCRdb table keeps only in-frame clones and is missing some. There are 350,000 to 450,000 clones in the sample; 90% to 95% occur only once, and about 0.9% lies in the top ten. The source material was PBMCs or T cells enriched from blood (not recorded which). The receptors derive from a middle-aged woman who had been exposed to COVID-19. Both conserved end residues are part of each CDR3. The D gene is left open where the match is weak. Clone size, where shown, is once, few, many, or a class for clones that have expanded.

size	D	V	J	DNA	CDR3
once	TRBD2	TRBV10-1	TRBJ2-1	TGCGCCAGCAGTGAATCTAAGCTAGCGGGAGGATTCAATGAGCAGTTCTTC	CASSESKLAGGFNEQFF
.	TRBD2	TRBV3-1/TRBV3-2	TRBJ2-7	TGTGCCAGCAGCCACTTCCTTAGCGGGAGGGCCGACGAGCAGTACTTC	CASSHFLSGRADEQYF
few	.	TRBV18	TRBJ1-1	TGTGCCAGCTCACCACCCAGGGTGGGGACTGAAGCTTTCTTT	CASSPPRVGTEAFF
.	TRBD1	TRBV19	TRBJ1-2	TGTGCCAGTACAGCGACAGGGTCTAACTATGGCTACACCTTC	CASTATGSNYGYTF
.	.	TRBV24-1	TRBJ1-5	TGTGCCACCAGTGACCCCACCGGGGTTGGTCAGCCCCAGCATTTT	CATSDPTGVGQPQHF
.	TRBD2	TRBV3-1/TRBV3-2	TRBJ2-3	TGTGCCAGCAGCCCCCCAAGTCTAGCGGGAGGGCGGACAGATACGCAGTATTTT	CASSPPSLAGGRTDTQYF
once	TRBD1	TRBV14	TRBJ1-2	TGTGCCAGCAGCCTGACAGGGGGCGGATCAAGTGGCTACACCTTC	CASSLTGGGSSGYTF
.	TRBD2	TRBV5-1	TRBJ2-7	TGCGCCAGCAGCTTGGTTTCTAGCGGGAGGGCCTTAGTCACCTACGAGCAGTACTTC	CASSLVSSGRALVTYEQYF
once	.	TRBV7-8	TRBJ1-6	TGTGCCAGCAGCTTAGTTGGGGAGGGGGTCAATAATTCACCCCTCCACTTT	CASSLVGEGVNNSPLHF
.	.	TRBV5-6	TRBJ1-2	TGTGCCAGCAGCTTGCTGCAGGGAGGAAACTATGGCTACACCTTC	CASSLLQGGNYGYTF
few	TRBD1	TRBV6-6	TRBJ1-2	TGTGCCAGCAGTCCGGACGGCTACAGGGGGCTTAACTATGGCTACACCTTC	CASSPDGYRGLNYGYTF
.	.	TRBV6-5	TRBJ1-1	TGTGCCAGCAGGACAAGGTTGAGCACTGAAGCTTTCTTT	CASRTRLSTEAFF
.	TRBD1	TRBV5-1	TRBJ1-3	TGCGCCAGCAGCCCTACCGGGACAGGGGTGTACACCATATATTTT	CASSPTGTGVYTIYF
.	.	TRBV7-2	TRBJ1-2	TGTGCCAGCAGCTTAGGGGGCCTCAACTATGGCTACACCTTC	CASSLGGLNYGYTF
once	TRBD1	TRBV6-2/TRBV6-3	TRBJ2-7	TGTGCCAGCAGTACGGGACAGGGGACCGGCGAGCAGTACTTC	CASSTGQGTGEQYF
.	TRBD1	TRBV5-1	TRBJ1-2	TGCGCCAGCAGCTTGGGGACAGGGGGCTATCGCTACACCTTC	CASSLGTGGYRYTF
once	TRBD2	TRBV3-1/TRBV3-2	TRBJ2-3	TGTGCCAGCAGCCAAGATTGGGGACTAGCTGGGCATACGCAGTATTTT	CASSQDWGLAGHTQYF
.	TRBD1	TRBV11-2	TRBJ2-7	TGTGCCAGCAGCTTAGGCAGGGGGCGGTTTTACGAGCAGTACTTC	CASSLGRGRFYEQYF
once	.	TRBV29-1	TRBJ2-2	TGCAGCGTTGTCCGGTTAGGGGAGCTGTTTTTT	CSVVRLGELFF
once	.	TRBV2	TRBJ1-4	TGTGCCAGCGGGCCCAGGGCGGGGGTTGTGTTTTTT	CASGPRAGVVFF
.	.	TRBV15	TRBJ1-1	TGTGCCACCAGCAGAGATAAGTCGGCGGGGAACACTGAAGCTTTCTTT	CATSRDKSAGNTEAFF
.	TRBD1	TRBV7-9	TRBJ2-2	TGTGCCGGATGGGACAGGGCTGTTACCGGGGAGCTGTTTTTT	CAGWDRAVTGELFF
.	TRBD2	TRBV7-8	TRBJ2-7	TGTGCCAGCAGCTTAGAGGGAGCGGGACTCTACGAGCAGTACTTC	CASSLEGAGLYEQYF
.	.	TRBV5-8	TRBJ1-5	TGTGCCAGCAGCTTACAGGGTAATGTCGATCAGCCCCAGCATTTT	CASSLQGNVDQPQHF